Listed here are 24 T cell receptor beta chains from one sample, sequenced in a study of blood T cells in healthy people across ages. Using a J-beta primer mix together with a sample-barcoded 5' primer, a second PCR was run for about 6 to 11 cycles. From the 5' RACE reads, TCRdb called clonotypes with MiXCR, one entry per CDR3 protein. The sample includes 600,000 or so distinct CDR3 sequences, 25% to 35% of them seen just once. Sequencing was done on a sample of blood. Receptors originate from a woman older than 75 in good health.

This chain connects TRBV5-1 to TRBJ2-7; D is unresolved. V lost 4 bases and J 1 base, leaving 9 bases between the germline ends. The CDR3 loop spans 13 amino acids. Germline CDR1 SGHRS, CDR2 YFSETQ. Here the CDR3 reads CASSIDTSYEQYF. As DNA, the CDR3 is TGCGCCAGCAGCATTGACACATCCTACGAGCAGTACTTC. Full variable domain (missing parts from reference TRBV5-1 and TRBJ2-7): KAGVTQTPRYLIKTRGQQVTLSCSPISGHRSVSWYQQTPGQGLQFLFEYFSETQRNKGNFPGRFSGRQFSNSRSEMNVSTLELGDSALYLCASSIDTSYEQYFGPGTRLTVT.

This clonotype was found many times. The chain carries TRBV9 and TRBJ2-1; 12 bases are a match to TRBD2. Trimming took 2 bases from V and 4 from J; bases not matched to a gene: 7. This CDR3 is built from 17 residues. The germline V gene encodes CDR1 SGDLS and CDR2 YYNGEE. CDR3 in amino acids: CASSVSSLAGGYNEQFF. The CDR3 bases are TGTGCCAGCAGCGTTTCTTCACTAGCGGGGGGTTACAATGAGCAGTTCTTC. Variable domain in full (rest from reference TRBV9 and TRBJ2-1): DSGVTQTPKHLITATGQRVTLRCSPRSGDLSVYWYQQSLDQGLQFLIQYYNGEERAKGNILERFSAQQFPDLHSELNLSSLELGDSALYFCASSVSSLAGGYNEQFFGPGTRLTVL.

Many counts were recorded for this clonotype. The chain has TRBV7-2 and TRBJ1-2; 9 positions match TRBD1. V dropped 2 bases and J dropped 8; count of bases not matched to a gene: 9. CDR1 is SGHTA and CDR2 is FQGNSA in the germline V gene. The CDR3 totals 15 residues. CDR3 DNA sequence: TGTGCCAGCAGCTTACGGCGGGACAGGGTTTTGGGCTACACCTTC. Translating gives CASSLRRDRVLGYTF.

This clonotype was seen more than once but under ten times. The CDR3 bases are TGTGCCAGCAGCCGCCCTCAGGGGTTGGATAATTCACCCCTCCACTTT. Translation: CASSRPQGLDNSPLHF. The chain joins TRBV6-6 to TRBJ1-6; the D gene is possibly TRBD1 (6 bases). The V and J ends lost 6 bases and 5 bases respectively, with 17 bases between them. This CDR3 region has 16 residues. From germline, CDR1 is MNHNY and CDR2 SVGAGI (reference sequence).

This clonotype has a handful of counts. The CDR3: CASSGRRGLNTEAFF. CDR3 coding DNA: TGCGCCAGCAGCGGAAGGCGGGGGCTGAACACTGAAGCTTTCTTT. The chain links TRBV5-1 to TRBJ1-1; a possible D gene is TRBD1 (6 bases). Germline V gene lookup returns CDR1 SGHRS and CDR2 YFSETQ. The V end lost 4 bases, the J end lost 0 bases, and 13 bases lay between the germline ends. The CDR3 contains 15 residues.

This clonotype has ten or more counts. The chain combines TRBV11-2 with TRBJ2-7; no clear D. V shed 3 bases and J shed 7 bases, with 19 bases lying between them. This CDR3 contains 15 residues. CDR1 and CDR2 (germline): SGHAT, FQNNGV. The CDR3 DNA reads TGTGCCAGCAGCTTCATCCGGTCGACCTACAATGAGCAGTACTTC. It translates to CASSFIRSTYNEQYF.

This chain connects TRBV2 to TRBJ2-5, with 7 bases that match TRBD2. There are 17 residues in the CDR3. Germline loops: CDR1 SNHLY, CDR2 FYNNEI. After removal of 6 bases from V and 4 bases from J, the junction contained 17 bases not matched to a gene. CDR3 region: CASREGGGALWVETQYF. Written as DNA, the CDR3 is TGTGCCAGCAGGGAGGGCGGGGGAGCTCTCTGGGTAGAGACCCAGTACTTC.

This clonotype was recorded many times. The CDR3: CATGTSGGLITDTQYF. For the CDR3, the DNA is TGTGCCACTGGGACTAGCGGGGGGTTGATCACAGATACGCAGTATTTT. The chain combines TRBV10-3 with TRBJ2-3; TRBD2 matches 15 bases. Trimming cost V 10 bases and J 2 bases; bases outside gene matches: 7. The CDR3 is 16 amino acids. Germline assignment: CDR1 ENHRY and CDR2 SYGVKD.

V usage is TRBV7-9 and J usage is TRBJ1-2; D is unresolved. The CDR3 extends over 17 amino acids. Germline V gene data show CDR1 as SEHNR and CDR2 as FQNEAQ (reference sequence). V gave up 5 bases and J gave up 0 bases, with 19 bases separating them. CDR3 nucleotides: TGTGCCAGCAGCCGAGGCTATATTGGACTGACTAACTATGGCTACACCTTC. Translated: CASSRGYIGLTNYGYTF.

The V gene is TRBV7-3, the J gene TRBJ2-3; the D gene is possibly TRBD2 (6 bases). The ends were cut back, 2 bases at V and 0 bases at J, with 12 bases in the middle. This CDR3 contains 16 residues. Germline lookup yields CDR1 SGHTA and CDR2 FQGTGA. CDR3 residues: CASSLEGLTSTDTQYF. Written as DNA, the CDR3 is TGTGCCAGCAGCTTAGAAGGACTAACTAGCACAGATACGCAGTATTTT.

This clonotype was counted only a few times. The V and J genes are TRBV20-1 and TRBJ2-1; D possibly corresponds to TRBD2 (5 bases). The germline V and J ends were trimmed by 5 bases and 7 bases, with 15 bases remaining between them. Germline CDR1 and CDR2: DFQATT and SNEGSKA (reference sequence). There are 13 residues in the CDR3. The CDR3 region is CSARGRRANEQFF. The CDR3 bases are TGCAGTGCTCGCGGGCGTCGCGCGAATGAGCAGTTCTTC.

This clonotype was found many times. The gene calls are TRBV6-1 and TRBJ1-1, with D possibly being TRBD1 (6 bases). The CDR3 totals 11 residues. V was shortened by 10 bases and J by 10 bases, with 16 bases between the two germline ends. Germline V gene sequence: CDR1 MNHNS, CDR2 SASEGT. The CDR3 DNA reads TGTGCCACCTCGACGACAGGCTTAGCTTTCTTT. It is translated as CATSTTGLAFF.

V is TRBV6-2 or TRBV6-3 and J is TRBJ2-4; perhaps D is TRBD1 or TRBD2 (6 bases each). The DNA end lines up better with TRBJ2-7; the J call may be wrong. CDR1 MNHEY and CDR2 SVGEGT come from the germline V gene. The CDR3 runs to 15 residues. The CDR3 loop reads CASISLGRGLYEQYF. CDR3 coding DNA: TGTGCCAGCATTTCACTGGGACGGGGGCTCTACGAGCAGTACTTC.

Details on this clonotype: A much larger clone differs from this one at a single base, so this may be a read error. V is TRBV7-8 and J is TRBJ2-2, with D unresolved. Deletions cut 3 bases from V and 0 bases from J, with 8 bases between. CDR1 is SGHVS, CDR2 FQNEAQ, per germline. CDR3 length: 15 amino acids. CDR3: CASSLNGANTGELFF. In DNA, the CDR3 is TGTGCCAGCAGCTTGAACGGAGCGAACACCGGGGAGCTGTTTTTT.

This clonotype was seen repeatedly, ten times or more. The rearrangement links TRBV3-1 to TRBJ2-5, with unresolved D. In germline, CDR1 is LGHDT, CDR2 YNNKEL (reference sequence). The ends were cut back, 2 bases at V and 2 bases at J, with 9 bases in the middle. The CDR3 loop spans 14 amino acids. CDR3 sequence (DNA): TGTGCCAGCAGCCAATTAGGAGAACAAGAGACCCAGTACTTC. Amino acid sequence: CASSQLGEQETQYF.

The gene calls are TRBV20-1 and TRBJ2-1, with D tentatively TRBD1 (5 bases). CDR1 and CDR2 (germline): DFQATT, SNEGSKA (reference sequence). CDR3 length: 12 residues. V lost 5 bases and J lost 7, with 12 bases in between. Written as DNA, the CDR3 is TGCAGTGCTCGCAGACAGTGGAATGAGCAGTTCTTC. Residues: CSARRQWNEQFF.

CDR3 in amino acids: CASGLGANTEAFF. For the CDR3, the DNA is TGTGCCAGCGGGCTGGGCGCAAACACTGAAGCTTTCTTT. J is TRBJ1-1 and V is TRBV6-1; D gene uncertain. CDR1 MNHNS and CDR2 SASEGT come from the germline V gene. The CDR3 totals 13 residues. V lost 8 bases and J lost 2, with 12 bases in between.

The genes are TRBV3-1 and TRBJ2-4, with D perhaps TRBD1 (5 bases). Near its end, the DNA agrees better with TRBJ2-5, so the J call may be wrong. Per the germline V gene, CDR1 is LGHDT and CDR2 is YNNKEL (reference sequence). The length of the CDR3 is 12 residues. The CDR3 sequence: CASSQLQGTQYF. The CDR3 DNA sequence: TGTGCCAGCAGCCAACTCCAGGGGACCCAGTACTTC.

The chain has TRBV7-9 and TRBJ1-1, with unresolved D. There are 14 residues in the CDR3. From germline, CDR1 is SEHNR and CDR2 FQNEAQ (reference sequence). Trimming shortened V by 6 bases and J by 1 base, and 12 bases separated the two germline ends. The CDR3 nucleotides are TGTGCCAGCAGTCATAGGGAGAGGAACACTGAAGCTTTCTTT. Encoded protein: CASSHRERNTEAFF.

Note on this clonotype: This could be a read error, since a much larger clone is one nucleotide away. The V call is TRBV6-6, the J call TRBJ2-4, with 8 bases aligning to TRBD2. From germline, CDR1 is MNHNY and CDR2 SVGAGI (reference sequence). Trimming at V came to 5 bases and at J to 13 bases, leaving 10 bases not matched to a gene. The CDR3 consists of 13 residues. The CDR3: CASSTGGSYGQYF. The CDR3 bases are TGTGCCAGCAGTACGGGGGGGTCCTACGGGCAGTACTTC.

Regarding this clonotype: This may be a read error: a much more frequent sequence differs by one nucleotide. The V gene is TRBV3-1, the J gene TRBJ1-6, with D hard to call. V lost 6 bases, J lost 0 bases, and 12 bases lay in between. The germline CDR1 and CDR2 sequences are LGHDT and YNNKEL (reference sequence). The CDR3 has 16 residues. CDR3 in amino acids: CASRQLGSSYNSPLHF. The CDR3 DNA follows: TGTGCCAGCAGGCAGCTGGGCAGCTCCTATAATTCACCCCTCCACTTT.

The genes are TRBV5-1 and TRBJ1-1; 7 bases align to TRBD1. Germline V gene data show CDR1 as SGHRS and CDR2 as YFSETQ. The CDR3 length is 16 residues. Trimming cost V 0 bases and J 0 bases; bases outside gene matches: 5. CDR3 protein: CASSLEGARMNTEAFF. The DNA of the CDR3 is TGCGCCAGCAGCTTGGAGGGGGCCAGGATGAACACTGAAGCTTTCTTT. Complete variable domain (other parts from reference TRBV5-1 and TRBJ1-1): KAGVTQTPRYLIKTRGQQVTLSCSPISGHRSVSWYQQTPGQGLQFLFEYFSETQRNKGNFPGRFSGRQFSNSRSEMNVSTLELGDSALYLCASSLEGARMNTEAFFGQGTRLTVV.

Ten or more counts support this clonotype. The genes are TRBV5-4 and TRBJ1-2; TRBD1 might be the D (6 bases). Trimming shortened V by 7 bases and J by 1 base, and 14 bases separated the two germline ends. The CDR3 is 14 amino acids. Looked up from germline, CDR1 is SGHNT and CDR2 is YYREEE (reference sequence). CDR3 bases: TGTGCCAGCCGGCCGGGACACCTTAACTATGGCTACACCTTC. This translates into CASRPGHLNYGYTF.

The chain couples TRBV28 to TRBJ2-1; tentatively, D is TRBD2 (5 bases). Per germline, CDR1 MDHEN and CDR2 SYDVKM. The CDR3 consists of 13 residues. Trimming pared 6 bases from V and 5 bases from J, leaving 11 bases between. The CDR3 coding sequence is TGTGCCAGCAGCCTAGACTACCACAATGAGCAGTTCTTC. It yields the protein CASSLDYHNEQFF.